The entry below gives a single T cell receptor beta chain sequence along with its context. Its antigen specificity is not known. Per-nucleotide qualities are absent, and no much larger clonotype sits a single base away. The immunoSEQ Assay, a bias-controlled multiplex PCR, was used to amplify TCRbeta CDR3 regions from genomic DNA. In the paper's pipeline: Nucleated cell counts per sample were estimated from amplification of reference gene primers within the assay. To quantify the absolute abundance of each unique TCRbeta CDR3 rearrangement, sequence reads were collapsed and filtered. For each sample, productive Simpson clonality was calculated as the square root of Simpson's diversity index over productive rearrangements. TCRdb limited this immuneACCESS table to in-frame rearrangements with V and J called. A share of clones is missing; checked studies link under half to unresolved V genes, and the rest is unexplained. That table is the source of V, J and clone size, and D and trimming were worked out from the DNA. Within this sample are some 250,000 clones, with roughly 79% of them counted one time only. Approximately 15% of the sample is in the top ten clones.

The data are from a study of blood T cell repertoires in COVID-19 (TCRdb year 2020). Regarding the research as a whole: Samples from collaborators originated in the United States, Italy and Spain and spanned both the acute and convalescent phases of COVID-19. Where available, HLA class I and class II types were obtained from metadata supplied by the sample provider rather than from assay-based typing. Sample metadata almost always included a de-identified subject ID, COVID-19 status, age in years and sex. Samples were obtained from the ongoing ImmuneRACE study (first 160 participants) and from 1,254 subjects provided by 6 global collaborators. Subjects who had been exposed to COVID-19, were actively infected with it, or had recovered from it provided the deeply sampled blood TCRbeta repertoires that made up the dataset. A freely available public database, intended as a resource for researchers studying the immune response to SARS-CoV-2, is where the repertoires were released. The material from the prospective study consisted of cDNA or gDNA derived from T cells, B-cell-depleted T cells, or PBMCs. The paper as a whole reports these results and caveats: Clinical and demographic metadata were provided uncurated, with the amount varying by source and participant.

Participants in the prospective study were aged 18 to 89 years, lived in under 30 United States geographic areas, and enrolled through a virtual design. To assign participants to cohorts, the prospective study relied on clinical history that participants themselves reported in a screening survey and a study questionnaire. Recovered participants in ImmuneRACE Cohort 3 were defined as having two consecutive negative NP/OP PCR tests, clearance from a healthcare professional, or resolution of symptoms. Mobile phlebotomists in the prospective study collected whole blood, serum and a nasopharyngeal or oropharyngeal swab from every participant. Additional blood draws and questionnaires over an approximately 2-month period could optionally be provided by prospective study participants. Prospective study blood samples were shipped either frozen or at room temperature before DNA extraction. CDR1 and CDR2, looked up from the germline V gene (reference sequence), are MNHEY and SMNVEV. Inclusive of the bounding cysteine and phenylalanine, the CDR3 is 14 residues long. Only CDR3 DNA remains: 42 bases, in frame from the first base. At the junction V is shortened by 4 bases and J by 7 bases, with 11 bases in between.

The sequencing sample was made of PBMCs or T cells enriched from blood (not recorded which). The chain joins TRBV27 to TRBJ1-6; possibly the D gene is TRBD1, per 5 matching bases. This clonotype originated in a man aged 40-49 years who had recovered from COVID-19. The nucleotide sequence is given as TGTGCCAGCAGTTACCGACAGCGAAATTCACCCCTCCACTTT. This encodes CASSYRQRNSPLHF.